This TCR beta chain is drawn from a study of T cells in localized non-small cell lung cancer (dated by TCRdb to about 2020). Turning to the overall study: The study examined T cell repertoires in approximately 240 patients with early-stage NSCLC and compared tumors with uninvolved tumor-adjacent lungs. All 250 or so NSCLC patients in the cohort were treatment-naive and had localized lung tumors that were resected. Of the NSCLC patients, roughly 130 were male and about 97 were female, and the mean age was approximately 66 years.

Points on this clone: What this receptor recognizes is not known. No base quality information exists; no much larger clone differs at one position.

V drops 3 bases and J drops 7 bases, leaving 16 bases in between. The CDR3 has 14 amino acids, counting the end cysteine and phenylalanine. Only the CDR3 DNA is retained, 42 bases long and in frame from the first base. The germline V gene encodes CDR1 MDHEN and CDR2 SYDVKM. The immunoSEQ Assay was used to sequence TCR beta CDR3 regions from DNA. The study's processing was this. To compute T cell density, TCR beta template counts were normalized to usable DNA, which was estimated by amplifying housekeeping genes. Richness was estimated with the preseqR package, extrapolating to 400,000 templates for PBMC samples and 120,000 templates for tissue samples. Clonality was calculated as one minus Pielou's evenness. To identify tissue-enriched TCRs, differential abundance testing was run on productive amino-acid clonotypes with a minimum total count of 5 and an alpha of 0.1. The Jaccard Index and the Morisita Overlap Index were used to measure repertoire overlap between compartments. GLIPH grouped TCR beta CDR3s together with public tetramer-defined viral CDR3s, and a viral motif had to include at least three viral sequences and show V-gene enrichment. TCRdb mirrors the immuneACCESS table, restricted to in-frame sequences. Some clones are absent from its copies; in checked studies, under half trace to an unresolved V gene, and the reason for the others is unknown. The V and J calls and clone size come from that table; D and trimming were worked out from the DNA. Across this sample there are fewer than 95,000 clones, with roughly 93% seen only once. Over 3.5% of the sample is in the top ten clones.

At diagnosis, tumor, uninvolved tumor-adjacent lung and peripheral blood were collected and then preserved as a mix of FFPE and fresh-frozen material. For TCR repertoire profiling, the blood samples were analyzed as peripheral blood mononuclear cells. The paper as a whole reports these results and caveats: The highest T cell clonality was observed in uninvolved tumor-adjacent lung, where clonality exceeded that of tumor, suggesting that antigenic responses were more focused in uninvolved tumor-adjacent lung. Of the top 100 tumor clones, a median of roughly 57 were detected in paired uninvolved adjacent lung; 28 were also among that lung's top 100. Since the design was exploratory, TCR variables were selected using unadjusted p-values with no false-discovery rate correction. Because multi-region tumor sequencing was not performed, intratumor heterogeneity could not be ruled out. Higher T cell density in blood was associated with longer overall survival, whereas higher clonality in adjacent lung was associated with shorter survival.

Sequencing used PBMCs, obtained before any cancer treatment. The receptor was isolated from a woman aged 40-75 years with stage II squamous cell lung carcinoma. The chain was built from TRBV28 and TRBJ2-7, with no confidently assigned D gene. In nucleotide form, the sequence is TGTGCCAGCAGTTTGGTTGGGCGGTTCGGGGAGCAGTACTTC. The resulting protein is CASSLVGRFGEQYF.